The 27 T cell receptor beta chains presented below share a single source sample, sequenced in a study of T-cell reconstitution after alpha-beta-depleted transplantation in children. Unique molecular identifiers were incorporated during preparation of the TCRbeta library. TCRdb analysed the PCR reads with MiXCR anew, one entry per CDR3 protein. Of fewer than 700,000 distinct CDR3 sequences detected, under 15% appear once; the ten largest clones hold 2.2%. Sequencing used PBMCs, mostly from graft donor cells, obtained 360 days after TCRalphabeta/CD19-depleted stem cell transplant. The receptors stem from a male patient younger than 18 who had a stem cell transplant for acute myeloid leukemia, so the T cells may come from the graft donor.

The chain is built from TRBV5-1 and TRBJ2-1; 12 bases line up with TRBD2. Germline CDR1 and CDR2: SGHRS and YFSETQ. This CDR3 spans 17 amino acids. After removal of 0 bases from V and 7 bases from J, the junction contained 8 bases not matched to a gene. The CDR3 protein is CASSLAGLAGKRNEQFF. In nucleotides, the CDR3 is TGCGCCAGCAGCTTGGCTGGACTAGCGGGAAAGAGGAATGAGCAGTTCTTC.

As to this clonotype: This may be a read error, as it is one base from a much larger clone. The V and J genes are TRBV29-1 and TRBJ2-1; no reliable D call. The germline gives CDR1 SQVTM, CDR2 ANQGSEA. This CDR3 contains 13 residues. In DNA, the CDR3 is TGCACTGTTCTTGGGGAAAGGTGCAATGAGCAGTTCTTC. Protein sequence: CTVLGERCNEQFF.

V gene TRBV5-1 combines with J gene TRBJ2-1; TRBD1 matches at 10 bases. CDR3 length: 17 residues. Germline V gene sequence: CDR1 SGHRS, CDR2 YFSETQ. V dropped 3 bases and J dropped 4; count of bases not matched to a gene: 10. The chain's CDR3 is CASSSGTGDLLYNEQFF. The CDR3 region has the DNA TGCGCCAGCAGCTCCGGGACAGGGGATTTACTTTACAATGAGCAGTTCTTC.

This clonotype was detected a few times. The CDR3 nucleotides are TGTGCCAGCAGCTTTCGTCGGGGACTAGCGGGATCAGAGACCCAGTACTTC. Its protein is CASSFRRGLAGSETQYF. This rearrangement joins TRBV7-9 to TRBJ2-5; 13 bases align to TRBD2. V lost 3 bases to trimming and J lost 4 bases; unmatched junction nucleotides: 8. This CDR3 region has 17 residues. Per germline, CDR1 SEHNR and CDR2 FQNEAQ (reference sequence). The full variable domain, its missing parts supplied by reference TRBV7-9 and TRBJ2-5, is DTGVSQNPRHKITKRGQNVTFRCDPISEHNRLYWYRQTLGQGPEFLTYFQNEAQLEKSRLLSDRFSAERPKGSFSTLEIQRTEQGDSAMYLCASSFRRGLAGSETQYFGPGTRLLVL.

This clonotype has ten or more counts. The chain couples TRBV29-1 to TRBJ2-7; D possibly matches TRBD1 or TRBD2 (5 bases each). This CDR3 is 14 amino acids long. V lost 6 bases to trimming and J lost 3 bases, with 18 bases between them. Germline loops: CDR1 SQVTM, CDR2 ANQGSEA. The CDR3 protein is CSVVPGAFGYEQYF. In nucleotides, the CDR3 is TGCAGCGTGGTACCCGGGGCCTTTGGCTACGAGCAGTACTTC.

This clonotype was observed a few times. DNA for the CDR3: TGTGCCAGCAGCCAAGTCCCATTCTTGCGGGAGGGCACCGGGGAGCTGTTTTTT. As protein: CASSQVPFLREGTGELFF. The chain uses TRBV4-2 and TRBJ2-2, with 9 bases fitting TRBD2. V gave up 1 base and J gave up 4 bases; unmatched junction bases: 10. CDR1 and CDR2 from the germline V gene are LGHNA and YNFKEQ. There are 18 residues in the CDR3.

The CDR3 sequence is CASSQGTSVGDTQYF. The CDR3 DNA sequence: TGTGCCAGCAGCCAAGGCACTAGCGTGGGAGATACGCAGTATTTT. The V and J genes are TRBV3-1 and TRBJ2-3, with TRBD2 matching over 7 bases. V lost 1 base to trimming and J lost 5 bases; unmatched junction nucleotides: 6. Germline values: CDR1 LGHDT, CDR2 YNNKEL (reference sequence). The CDR3 consists of 15 residues.

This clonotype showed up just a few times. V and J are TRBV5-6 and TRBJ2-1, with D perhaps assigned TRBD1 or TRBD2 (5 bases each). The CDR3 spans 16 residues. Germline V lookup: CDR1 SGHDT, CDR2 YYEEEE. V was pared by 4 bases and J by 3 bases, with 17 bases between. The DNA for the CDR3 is TGTGCCAGCAGCAAATACAGGCTCCGGGGCTACAATGAGCAGTTCTTC. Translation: CASSKYRLRGYNEQFF.

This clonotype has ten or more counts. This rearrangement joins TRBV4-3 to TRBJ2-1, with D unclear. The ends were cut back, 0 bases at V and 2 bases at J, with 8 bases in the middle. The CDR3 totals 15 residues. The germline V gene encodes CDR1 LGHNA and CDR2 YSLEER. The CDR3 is CASSQDVGPYNEQFF. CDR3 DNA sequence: TGCGCCAGCAGCCAAGATGTCGGCCCCTACAATGAGCAGTTCTTC.

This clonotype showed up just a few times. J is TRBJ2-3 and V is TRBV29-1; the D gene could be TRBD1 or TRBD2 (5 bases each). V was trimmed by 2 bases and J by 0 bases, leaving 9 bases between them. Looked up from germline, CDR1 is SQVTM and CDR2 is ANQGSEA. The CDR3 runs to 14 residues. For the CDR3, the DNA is TGCAGCGTTGAAAGCCGGGACAGCACAGATACGCAGTATTTT. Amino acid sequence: CSVESRDSTDTQYF.

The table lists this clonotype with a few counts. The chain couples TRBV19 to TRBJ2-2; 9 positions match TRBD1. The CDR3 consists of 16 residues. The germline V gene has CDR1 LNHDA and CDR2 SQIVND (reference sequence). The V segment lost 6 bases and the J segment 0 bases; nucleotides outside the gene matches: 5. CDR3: CASSPQGASNTGELFF. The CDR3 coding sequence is TGTGCCAGTAGCCCACAGGGGGCTTCGAACACCGGGGAGCTGTTTTTT.

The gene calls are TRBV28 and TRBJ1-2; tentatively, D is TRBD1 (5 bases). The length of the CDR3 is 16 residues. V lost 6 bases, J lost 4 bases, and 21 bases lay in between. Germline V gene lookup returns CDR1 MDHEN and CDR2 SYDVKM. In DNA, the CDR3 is TGTGCCAGCAGCTCCGGTGGAAGGGACTCTTTCTATGGCTACACCTTC. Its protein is CASSSGGRDSFYGYTF.

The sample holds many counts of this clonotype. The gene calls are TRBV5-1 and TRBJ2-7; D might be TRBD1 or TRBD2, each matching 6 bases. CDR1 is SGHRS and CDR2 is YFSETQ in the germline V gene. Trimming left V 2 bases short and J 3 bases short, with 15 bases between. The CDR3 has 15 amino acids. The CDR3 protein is CASSLTGGGDYEQYF. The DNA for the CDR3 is TGCGCCAGCAGCTTAACCGGGGGCGGGGACTACGAGCAGTACTTC. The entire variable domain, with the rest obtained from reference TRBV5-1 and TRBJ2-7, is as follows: KAGVTQTPRYLIKTRGQQVTLSCSPISGHRSVSWYQQTPGQGLQFLFEYFSETQRNKGNFPGRFSGRQFSNSRSEMNVSTLELGDSALYLCASSLTGGGDYEQYFGPGTRLTVT.

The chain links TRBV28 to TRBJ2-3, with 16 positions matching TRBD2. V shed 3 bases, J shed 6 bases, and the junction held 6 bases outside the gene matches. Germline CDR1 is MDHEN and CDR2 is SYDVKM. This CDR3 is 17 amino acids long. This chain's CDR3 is CASSFPGLAGGPDTQYF. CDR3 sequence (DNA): TGTGCCAGCAGTTTCCCGGGACTAGCGGGAGGGCCGGATACGCAGTATTTT.

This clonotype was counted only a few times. CDR3: CASSYIGGSYYEQYF. Here the CDR3 DNA reads TGTGCCAGCAGCTACATAGGGGGATCATACTACGAGCAGTACTTC. The J gene is TRBJ2-7, the V gene TRBV3-1; weak D call: TRBD1 (6 bases). V gave up 5 bases and J gave up 3 bases, with 17 bases separating them. The CDR3 is 15 residues long. Germline assignment: CDR1 LGHDT and CDR2 YNNKEL (reference sequence).

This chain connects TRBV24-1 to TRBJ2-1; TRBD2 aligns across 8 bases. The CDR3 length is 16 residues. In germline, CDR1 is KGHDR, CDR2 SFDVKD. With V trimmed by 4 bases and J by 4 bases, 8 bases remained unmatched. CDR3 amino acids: CATSDLPPGGYNEQFF. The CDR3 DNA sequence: TGTGCCACCAGTGACCTTCCCCCGGGAGGGTACAATGAGCAGTTCTTC.

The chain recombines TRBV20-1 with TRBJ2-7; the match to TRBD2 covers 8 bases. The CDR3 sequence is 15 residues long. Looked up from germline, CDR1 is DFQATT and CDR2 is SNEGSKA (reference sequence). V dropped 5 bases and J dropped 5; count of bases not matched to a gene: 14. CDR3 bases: TGCAGTGCTCCGGGACCGGGACTAGTCTTCCACGAGCAGTACTTC. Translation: CSAPGPGLVFHEQYF.

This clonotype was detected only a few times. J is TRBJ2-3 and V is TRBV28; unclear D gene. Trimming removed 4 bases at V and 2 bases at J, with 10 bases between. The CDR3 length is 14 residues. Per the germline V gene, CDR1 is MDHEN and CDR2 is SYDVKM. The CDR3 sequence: CASSSPGFTDTQYF. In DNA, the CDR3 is TGTGCCAGCAGTTCTCCCGGGTTCACAGATACGCAGTATTTT.

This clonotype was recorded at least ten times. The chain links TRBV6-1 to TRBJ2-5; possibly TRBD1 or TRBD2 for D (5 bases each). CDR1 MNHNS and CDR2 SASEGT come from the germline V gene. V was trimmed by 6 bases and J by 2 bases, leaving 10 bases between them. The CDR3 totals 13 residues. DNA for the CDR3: TGTGCCAGCAGGGACTGGGGGCAAGAGACCCAGTACTTC. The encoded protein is CASRDWGQETQYF.

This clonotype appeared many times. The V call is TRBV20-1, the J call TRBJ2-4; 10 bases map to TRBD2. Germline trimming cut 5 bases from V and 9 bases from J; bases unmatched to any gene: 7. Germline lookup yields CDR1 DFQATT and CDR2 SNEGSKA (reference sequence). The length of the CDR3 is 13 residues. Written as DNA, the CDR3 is TGCAGTGCTTCCAGACTAGCGGGTGTCATTCAGTACTTC. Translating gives CSASRLAGVIQYF.

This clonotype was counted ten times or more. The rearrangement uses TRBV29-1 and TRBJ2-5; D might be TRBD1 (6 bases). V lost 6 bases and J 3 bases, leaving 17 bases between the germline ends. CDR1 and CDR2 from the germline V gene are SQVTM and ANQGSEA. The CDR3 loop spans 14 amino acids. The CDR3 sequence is CSVDGQMYKETQYF. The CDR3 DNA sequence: TGCAGCGTGGACGGACAGATGTACAAAGAGACCCAGTACTTC.

The CDR3 sequence is CASGAQGVNQPQHF. DNA of the CDR3: TGTGCCAGCGGGGCACAGGGAGTCAACCAGCCCCAGCATTTT. The V call is TRBV28, the J call TRBJ1-5, with D perhaps TRBD1 (6 bases). CDR3 length: 14 amino acids. Germline values: CDR1 MDHEN, CDR2 SYDVKM. The V and J ends lost 8 bases and 7 bases respectively, with 18 bases between them.

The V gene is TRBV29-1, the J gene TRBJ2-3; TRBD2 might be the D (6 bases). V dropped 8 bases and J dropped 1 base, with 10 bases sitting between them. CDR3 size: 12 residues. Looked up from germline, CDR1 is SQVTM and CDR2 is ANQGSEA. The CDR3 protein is CSTSTGTDTQYF. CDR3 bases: TGCAGCACTAGCACCGGCACAGATACGCAGTATTTT.

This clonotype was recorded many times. CDR3 amino acids: CSARGGRSTDTQYF. CDR3 coding DNA: TGCAGTGCTAGAGGGGGGCGCAGCACAGATACGCAGTATTTT. The J gene is TRBJ2-3, the V gene TRBV20-1; D is perhaps TRBD1 (6 bases). Per the germline V gene, CDR1 is DFQATT and CDR2 is SNEGSKA (reference sequence). The V and J ends lost 1 base and 0 bases respectively, with 8 bases between them. The CDR3 spans 14 residues.

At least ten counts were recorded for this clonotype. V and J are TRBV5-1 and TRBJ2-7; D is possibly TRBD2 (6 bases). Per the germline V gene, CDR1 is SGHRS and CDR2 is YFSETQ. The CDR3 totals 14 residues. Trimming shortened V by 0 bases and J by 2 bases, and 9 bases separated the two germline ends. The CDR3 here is CASSLEGRPYEQYF. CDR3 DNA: TGCGCCAGCAGCTTGGAGGGGAGGCCCTACGAGCAGTACTTC.

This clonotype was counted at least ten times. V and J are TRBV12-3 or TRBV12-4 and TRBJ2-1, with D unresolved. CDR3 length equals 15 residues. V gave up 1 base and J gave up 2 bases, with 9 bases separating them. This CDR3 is CASSLDGLPYNEQFF. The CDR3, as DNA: TGTGCCAGCAGTTTAGATGGGCTACCCTACAATGAGCAGTTCTTC.

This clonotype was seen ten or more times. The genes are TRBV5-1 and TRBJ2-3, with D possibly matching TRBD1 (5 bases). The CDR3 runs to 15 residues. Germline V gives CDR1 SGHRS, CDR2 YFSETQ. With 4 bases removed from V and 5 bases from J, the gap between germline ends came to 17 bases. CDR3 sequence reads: CASSMPGLGEDTQYF. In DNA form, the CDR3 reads TGCGCCAGCAGCATGCCGGGTTTAGGGGAAGATACGCAGTATTTT. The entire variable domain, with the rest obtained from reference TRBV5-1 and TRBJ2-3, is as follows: KAGVTQTPRYLIKTRGQQVTLSCSPISGHRSVSWYQQTPGQGLQFLFEYFSETQRNKGNFPGRFSGRQFSNSRSEMNVSTLELGDSALYLCASSMPGLGEDTQYFGPGTRLTVL.